This T cell receptor (beta chain) stems from a study of shared clonotypes between healthy human individuals. The overall study: Per donor, three plates held CD4 naive cells, three held CD4 memory, two held CD8 naive and one held CD8 memory.

Each subset's genomic DNA was split evenly across several immunoSEQ plates. In the sorted-subset replicate PCRs, about 200 ng DNA, 25,000 to 35,000 T cell genomes, was used. Repertoires were generated with immunoSEQ multiplex PCR, while TCRdb's copy carries only in-frame clones and drops some. The data show about 2.4 million clones, under 95% seen once. This CDR3 region has 15 residues. Germline CDR1 is SGHTA and CDR2 is FQGTGA. J lost 7 bases, V lost 1 base, and 7 bases had no gene match. This chain connects TRBV7-3 to TRBJ2-1; 7 bases fit TRBD2. The clonotype comes from a man between 18 and 35 years old in good health. Some clones in this sample may be carry-over from other donors' samples. Sequences were obtained from naive CD4+ T cells from PBMCs. Indicated subset: CD45RA+ positively selected. The chain's CDR3 is CASSLMGAGMNEQFF. The CDR3 region has the DNA TGTGCCAGCAGCTTAATGGGAGCGGGAATGAATGAGCAGTTCTTC.